These 2 T cell receptor beta chains came from one sample sequenced in a study of control samples from healthy donors and cancer patients. Assay used: immunoSEQ multiplex PCR; TCRdb lists only in-frame clones, some missing. Of roughly 130,000 clones in the sample, more than 85% were seen once. Sequenced sample: blood. The receptor set was obtained from a man aged 18 to 30 in good health.

This clone was observed a few times. CDR3 sequence: CASSFRKTRSGTF. CDR3 sequence (DNA): TGTGCCAGCAGTTTCCGTAAAACAAGGTCCGGCACCTTC. The genes are TRBV13 and TRBJ1-2, with D hard to call. The V and J ends lost 6 bases and 13 bases respectively, with 21 bases between them. The V gene's germline CDR1 is PRHDT and CDR2 FYEKMQ (reference sequence). The CDR3 is 13 residues long.

The rearrangement uses TRBV10-3 and TRBJ1-2, with 8 bases that match TRBD1. This CDR3 is built from 15 residues. The V segment lost 4 bases and the J segment 3 bases; nucleotides outside the gene matches: 7. Per germline, CDR1 ENHRY and CDR2 SYGVKD. Here the CDR3 reads CAISVMQGADYGYTF. The CDR3 DNA follows: TGTGCCATCAGTGTTATGCAGGGGGCGGACTATGGCTACACCTTC.